This T cell receptor beta chain was found in a study of cytomegalovirus exposure and HLA in healthy donors. Findings and caveats of the study: Earlier analysis looked at TCR beta V segments, and most were productive about 90% or about 30% of the time. Apparent HLA restriction characterized most CMV-associated TCR beta chains in a later analysis. Highest at DRB1 and lowest at HLA-C, TCR association rates differed among HLA loci in a later analysis. Later work showed greater clonal expansion in HLA-associated TCR beta chains than in equally common others.

CDR1 is SQVTM, CDR2 ANQGSEA, per germline. V lost 6 bases to trimming and J lost 3 bases, with 6 bases between them. There are 11 residues in the CDR3. PCR involved 60 Vbeta and 13 Jbeta primers. The data were produced by immunoSEQ multiplex PCR, yet TCRdb's version contains in-frame clones alone and is incomplete. The sample consists of some 87,000 clones, around four fifths of them appearing once. Comment on this clone: No antigen is known for it.

The chain has TRBV29-1 and TRBJ1-3; the D is unclear. The specimen was PBMCs. The TCR comes from a middle-aged man in good health and CMV-seropositive. The CDR3 coding sequence is TGCAGCGTCAGCGGTGGAAACACCATATATTTT. Protein product: CSVSGGNTIYF.